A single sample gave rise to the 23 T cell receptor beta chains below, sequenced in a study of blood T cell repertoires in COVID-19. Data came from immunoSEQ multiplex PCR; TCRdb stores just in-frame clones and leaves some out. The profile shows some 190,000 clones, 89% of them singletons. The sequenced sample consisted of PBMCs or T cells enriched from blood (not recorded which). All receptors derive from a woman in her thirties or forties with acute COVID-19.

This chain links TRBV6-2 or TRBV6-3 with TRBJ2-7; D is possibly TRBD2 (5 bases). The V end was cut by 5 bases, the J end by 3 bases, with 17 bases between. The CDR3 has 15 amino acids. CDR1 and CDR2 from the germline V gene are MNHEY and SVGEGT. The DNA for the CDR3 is TGTGCCAGCAGTCGGACCCGTCGGGGAGACTACGAGCAGTACTTC. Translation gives CASSRTRRGDYEQYF.

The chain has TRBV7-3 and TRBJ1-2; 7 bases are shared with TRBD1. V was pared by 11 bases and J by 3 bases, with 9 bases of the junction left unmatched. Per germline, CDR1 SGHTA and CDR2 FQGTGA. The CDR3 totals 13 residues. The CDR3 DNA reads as TGTGCCCGCCCTCGACAGGGCTACTATGGCTACACCTTC. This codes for CARPRQGYYGYTF.

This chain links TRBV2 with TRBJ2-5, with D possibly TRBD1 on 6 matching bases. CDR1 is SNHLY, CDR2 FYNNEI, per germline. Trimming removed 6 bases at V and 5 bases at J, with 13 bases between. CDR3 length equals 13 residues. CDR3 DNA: TGTGCCAGCAGCGGTACAGGGTTGGAGACCCAGTACTTC. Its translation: CASSGTGLETQYF.

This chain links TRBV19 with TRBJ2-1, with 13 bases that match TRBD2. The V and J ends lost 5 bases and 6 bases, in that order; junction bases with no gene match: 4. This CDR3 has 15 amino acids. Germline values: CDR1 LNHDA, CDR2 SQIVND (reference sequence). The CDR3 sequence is CASSQLAGGGNEQFF. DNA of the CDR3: TGTGCCAGTAGTCAACTAGCGGGAGGGGGCAATGAGCAGTTCTTC.

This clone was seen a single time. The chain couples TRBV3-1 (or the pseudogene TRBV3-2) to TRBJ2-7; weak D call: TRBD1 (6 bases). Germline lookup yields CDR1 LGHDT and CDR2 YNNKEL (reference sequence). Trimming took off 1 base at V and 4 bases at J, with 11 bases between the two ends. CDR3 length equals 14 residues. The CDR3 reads CASSQAHRAYEQYF. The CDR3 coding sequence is TGTGCCAGCAGCCAAGCCCACAGGGCGTACGAGCAGTACTTC.

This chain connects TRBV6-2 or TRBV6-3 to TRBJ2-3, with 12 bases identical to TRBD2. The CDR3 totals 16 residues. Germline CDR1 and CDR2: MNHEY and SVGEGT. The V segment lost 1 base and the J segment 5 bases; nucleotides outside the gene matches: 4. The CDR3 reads CASSYWTSGAQDTQYF. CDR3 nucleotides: TGTGCCAGCAGTTACTGGACTAGCGGGGCACAAGATACGCAGTATTTT.

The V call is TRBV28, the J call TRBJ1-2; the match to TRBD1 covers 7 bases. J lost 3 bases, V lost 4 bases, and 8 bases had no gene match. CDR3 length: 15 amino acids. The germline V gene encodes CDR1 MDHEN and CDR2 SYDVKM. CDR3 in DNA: TGTGCCAGCAGTTCGTACAGGGGTCGGGACTATGGCTACACCTTC. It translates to CASSSYRGRDYGYTF.

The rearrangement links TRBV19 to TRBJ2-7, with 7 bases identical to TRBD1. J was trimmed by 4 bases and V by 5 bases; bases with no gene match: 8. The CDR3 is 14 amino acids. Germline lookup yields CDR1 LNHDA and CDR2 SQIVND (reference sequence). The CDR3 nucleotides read TGTGCCAGTAGTGAAGGGGGCACCTTATACGAGCAGTACTTC. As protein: CASSEGGTLYEQYF.

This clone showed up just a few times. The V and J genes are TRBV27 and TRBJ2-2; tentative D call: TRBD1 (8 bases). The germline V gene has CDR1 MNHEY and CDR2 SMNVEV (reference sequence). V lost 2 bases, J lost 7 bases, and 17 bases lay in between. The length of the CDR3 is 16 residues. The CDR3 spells CASSLRGQGGGGELFF. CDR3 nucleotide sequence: TGTGCCAGCAGTTTACGCGGACAGGGAGGGGGCGGGGAGCTGTTTTTT.

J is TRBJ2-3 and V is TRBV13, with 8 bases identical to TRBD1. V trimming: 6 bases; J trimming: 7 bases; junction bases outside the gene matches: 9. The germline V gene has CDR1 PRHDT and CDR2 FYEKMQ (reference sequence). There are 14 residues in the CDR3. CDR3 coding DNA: TGTGCCAGCAGTCCAAGACAGGGGACAAATACGCAGTATTTT. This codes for CASSPRQGTNTQYF. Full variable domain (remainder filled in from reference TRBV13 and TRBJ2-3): AAGVIQSPRHLIKEKRETATLKCYPIPRHDTVYWYQQGPGQDPQFLISFYEKMQSDKGSIPDRFSAQQFSDYHSELNMSSLELGDSALYFCASSPRQGTNTQYFGPGTRLTVL.

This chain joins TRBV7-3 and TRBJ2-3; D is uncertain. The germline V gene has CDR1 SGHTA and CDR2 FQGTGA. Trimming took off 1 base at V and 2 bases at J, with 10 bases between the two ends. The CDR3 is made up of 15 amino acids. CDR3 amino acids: CASSLKAGPTDTQYF. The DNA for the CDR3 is TGTGCCAGCAGCTTAAAGGCAGGCCCCACAGATACGCAGTATTTT.

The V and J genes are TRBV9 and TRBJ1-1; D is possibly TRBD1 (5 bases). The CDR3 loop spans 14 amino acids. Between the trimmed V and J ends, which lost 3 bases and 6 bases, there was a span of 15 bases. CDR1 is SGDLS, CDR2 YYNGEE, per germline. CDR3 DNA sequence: TGTGCCAGCAGCGCCATACAGTGGGGGGCTGAAGCTTTCTTT. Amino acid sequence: CASSAIQWGAEAFF.

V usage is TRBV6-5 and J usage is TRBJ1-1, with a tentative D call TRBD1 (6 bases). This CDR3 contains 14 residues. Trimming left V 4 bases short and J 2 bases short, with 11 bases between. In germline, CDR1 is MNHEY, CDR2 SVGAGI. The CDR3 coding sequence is TGTGCCAGCAGTTTCGACAGGAGAAACACTGAAGCTTTCTTT. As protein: CASSFDRRNTEAFF.

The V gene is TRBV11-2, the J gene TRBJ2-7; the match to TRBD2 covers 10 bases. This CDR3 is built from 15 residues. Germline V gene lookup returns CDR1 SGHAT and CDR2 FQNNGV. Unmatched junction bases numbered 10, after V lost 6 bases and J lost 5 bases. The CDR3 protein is CASSLTSGAVNEQYF. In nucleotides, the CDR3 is TGTGCCAGCAGTCTTACTAGCGGGGCCGTCAACGAGCAGTACTTC.

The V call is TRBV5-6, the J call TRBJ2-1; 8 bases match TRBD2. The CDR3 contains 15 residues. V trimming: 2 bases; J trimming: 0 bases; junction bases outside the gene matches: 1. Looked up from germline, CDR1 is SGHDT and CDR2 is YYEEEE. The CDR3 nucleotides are TGTGCCAGCAGCTTAGGGACTAGCTCCTACAATGAGCAGTTCTTC. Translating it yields CASSLGTSSYNEQFF. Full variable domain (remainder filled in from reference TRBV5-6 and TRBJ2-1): DAGVTQSPTHLIKTRGQQVTLRCSPKSGHDTVSWYQQALGQGPQFIFQYYEEEERQRGNFPDRFSGHQFPNYSSELNVNALLLGDSALYLCASSLGTSSYNEQFFGPGTRLTVL.

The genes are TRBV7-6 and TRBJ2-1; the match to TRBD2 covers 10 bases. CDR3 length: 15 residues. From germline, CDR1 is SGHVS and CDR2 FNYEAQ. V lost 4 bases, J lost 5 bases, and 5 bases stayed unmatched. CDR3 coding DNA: TGTGCCAGCAGCTCGCATAGCGGGGGGAACAATGAGCAGTTCTTC. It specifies CASSSHSGGNNEQFF.

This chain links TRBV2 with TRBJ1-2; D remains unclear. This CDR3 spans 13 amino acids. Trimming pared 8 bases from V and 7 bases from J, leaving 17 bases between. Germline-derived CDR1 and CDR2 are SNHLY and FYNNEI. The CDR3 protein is CASHVMGASGYTF. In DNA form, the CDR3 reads TGTGCCAGCCATGTCATGGGCGCAAGTGGCTACACCTTC.

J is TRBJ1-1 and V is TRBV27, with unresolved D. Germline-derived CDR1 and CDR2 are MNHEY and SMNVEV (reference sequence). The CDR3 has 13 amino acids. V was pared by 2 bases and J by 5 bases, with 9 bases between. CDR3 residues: CASSLGPWTEAFF. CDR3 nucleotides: TGTGCCAGCAGTTTAGGCCCCTGGACTGAAGCTTTCTTT.

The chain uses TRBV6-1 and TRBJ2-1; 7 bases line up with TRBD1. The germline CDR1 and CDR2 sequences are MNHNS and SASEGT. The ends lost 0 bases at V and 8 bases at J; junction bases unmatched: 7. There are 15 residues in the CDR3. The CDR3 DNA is TGTGCCAGCAGTGAAGCTGGGACAGCCGGCCATGAGCAGTTCTTC. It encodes CASSEAGTAGHEQFF.

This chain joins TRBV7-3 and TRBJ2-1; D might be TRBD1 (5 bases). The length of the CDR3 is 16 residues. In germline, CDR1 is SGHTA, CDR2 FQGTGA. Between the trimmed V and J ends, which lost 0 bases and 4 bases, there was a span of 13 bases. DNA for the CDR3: TGTGCCAGCAGCTTAACCGGCCGGCAGGGTTACAATGAGCAGTTCTTC. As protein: CASSLTGRQGYNEQFF.

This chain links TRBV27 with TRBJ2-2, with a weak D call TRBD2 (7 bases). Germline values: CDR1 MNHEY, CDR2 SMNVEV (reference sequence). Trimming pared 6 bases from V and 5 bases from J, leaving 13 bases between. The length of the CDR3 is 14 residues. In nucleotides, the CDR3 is TGTGCCAGCAGGCAAGGGGGGGGAACCGGGGAGCTGTTTTTT. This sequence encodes CASRQGGGTGELFF.

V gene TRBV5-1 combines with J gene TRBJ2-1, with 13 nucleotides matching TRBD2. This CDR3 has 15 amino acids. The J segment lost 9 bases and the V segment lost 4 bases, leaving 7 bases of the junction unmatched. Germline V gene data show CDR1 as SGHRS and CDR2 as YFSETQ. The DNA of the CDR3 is TGCGCCAGCAGCAGAGGACTAGCGGGGGTCAGTGAGCAGTTCTTC. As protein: CASSRGLAGVSEQFF.

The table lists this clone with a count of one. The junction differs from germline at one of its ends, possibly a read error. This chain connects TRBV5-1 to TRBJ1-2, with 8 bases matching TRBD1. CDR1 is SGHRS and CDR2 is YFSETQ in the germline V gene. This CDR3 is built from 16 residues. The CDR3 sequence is CASSLGDRRLNYGYTF. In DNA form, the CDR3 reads TGCGCCAGCAGTTTGGGGGACAGGCGGCTTAACTATGGCTACACCTTC.